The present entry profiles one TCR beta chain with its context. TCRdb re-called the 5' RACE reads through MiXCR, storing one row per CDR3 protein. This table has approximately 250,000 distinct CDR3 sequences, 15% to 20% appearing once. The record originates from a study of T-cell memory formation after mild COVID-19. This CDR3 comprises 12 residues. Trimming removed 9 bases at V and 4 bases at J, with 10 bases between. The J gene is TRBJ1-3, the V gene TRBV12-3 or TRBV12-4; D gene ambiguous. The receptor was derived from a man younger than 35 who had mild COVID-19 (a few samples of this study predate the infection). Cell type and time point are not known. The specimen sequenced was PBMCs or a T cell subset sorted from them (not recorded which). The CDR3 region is CASRGWGNTIYF. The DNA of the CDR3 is TGTGCCAGTCGCGGATGGGGAAACACCATATATTTT.